This TCR beta chain appears in the sequencing data of a study of quantifying T cell responses using KT2 cells (TCRdb year 2017). Background on the whole study: RNA was DNase-treated and reverse transcribed with TCR alpha and beta constant-region primers, mostly using SuperScript III. The efficiency of the T4 ligation step under optimum conditions was estimated to be above 8%. PCR2 was performed as a SYBR Green qPCR and was stopped at a predetermined fluorescence threshold so that over-amplification was avoided. Findings and caveats that apply to the study as a whole: No side-by-side comparison between this pipeline and other TCR sequencing techniques was included in the study. A linear scaling of KT2 alpha and beta sequence counts with input KT2 cell number was observed over several orders of magnitude. Even at the lowest spike-in tested, roughly one KT2 cell per 100,000 PBMC, KT2 sequences were still detected. At very high KT2 spike-in numbers, detection of KT2 sequences reached saturation.

The library was built by means of UMI-ligation and nested PCR. A single-stranded oligonucleotide carrying the Illumina SP2 sequence and a UMI was ligated to the cDNA 3' end using T4 RNA ligase 1. PCR1 used about 4 cycles (98 degrees C 15 s, 69 degrees C 30 s, 72 degrees C 40 s), and the beta primer was an equimolar mix of RC1.1 and RC1.2 that covered TRBC1 and TRBC2. From PCR2 onward, TCR alpha and beta chains were processed separately, with sample indices and Illumina adaptors added. The UMI, placed after an 8-base spacer, consisted of 12 random nucleotides arranged as two hexamers with a spacer between them. The libraries were sequenced on an Illumina MiSeq using v2 2x251 paired-end chemistry, usually with eleven to twelve samples in each run. To increase diversity, 5-7% PhiX DNA was added to each sequencing library. The original methods were these. bcl2fastq converted raw reads to FASTQ, and Demultiplexor demultiplexed the reads by dual indices. Decombinator assigned V and J genes by tag matching, allowing a single base-pair mismatch. Using UMIs, Collapsinator corrected both sequencing errors and the frequency errors that come from PCR heterogeneity. CDR3Translator converted Decombinator identifiers to nucleotide sequence, translated to amino acids, and extracted CDR3 using C- and N-terminal motifs. A cluster of KT2 sequences sharing one unique molecular identifier was counted as one distinct KT2 TCR. The public reads were run again by TCRdb, first through fastp at Q25 and then through MiXCR, and only productive beta chains were kept. Rows matching on CDR3 protein sequence are summarized as one entry with the most common DNA and genes. TCRdb, not the authors, supplied the V and J calls. The sample yields 52,000 or so distinct CDR3 sequences; around an eighth were counted once. Of the sample, around 9.9% falls within the top ten clones.

As concerns this clonotype: Its antigen is unknown. Base qualities are missing; no much larger clone stands one base away.

The CDR3 starts with the cysteine, ends with the phenylalanine, and has 15 residues. Only the CDR3 region is kept as DNA, spanning 45 bases read in frame from base 1. The CDR1 and CDR2 encoded by the germline V gene are MNHEY and SVGEGT. The junction shows trimming of 4 bases on V and 4 bases on J, and the gene matches do not reach 8 bases of it. Known numbers of KT2, a T cell clone whose TCR had been sequenced previously, were spiked into unfractionated PBMC to test the sensitivity and accuracy of the pipeline. A range of KT2-to-PBMC ratios was produced by mixing KT2 cells with a fixed number of PBMC.

The source of this sequence is a human donor. Recombination linked TRBV6-2 or TRBV6-3 to TRBJ1-2, and 8 junctional nucleotides match TRBD1. Input material: PBMCs spiked with cells of the T cell clone KT2. The CDR3 region has the sequence CASSSAGTGLYGYTF. In nucleotide form, the sequence is TGTGCCAGCAGTTCCGCCGGGACAGGTCTCTATGGCTACACCTTC.